What follows describes a single TCR beta chain. Its antigen is not identified. The data originate from a study of T cell responses to AZD1222 COVID-19 vaccine. Study-wide results and limits: The breadth and depth of Spike-specific TCRs increased once two AZD1222 doses had been given.

TCRdb's copy holds only in-frame clones and misses some; the assay was immunoSEQ multiplex PCR. The profile shows about 97,000 clones, more than 70% of them singletons. Sequenced material: peripheral blood, taken on day 0 of AZD1222 vaccination. This TCR derives from an adult in good health.

The CDR3 here is CSASIPLADNEQFF. The CDR3 nucleotides are TGCAGTGCTAGTATTCCCCTAGCGGACAATGAGCAGTTCTTC. The chain uses TRBV20-1 and TRBJ2-1; 7 bases fit TRBD2. CDR1 is DFQATT and CDR2 is SNEGSKA in the germline V gene (reference sequence). The J segment lost 5 bases and the V segment lost 3 bases, leaving 7 bases of the junction unmatched. This CDR3 has 14 residues.